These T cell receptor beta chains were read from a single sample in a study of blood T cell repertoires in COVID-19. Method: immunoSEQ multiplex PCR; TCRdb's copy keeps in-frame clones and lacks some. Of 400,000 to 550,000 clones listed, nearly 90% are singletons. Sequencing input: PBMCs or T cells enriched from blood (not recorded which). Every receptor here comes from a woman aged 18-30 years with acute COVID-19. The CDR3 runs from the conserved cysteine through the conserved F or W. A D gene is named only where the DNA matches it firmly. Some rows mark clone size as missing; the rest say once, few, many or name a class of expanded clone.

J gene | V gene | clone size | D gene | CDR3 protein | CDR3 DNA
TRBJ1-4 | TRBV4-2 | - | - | CASSQRGQQNEKLFF | TGTGCCAGCAGCCAAAGGGGTCAGCAAAATGAAAAACTGTTTTTT
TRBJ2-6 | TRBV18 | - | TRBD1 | CASSPLGQESSGANVLTF | TGTGCCAGCTCACCACTAGGACAGGAGAGCTCTGGGGCCAACGTCCTGACTTTC
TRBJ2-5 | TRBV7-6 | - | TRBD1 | CASSFAAGTGGQETQYF | TGTGCCAGCAGCTTCGCAGCCGGGACAGGGGGCCAAGAGACCCAGTACTTC
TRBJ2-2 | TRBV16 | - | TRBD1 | CASSPTRQGARTGELFF | TGTGCCAGCAGCCCTACTAGACAGGGGGCCCGCACCGGGGAGCTGTTTTTT
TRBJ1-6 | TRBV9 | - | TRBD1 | CASSPRTGQDSPLHF | TGTGCCAGCAGCCCACGGACAGGGCAGGATTCACCCCTCCACTTT
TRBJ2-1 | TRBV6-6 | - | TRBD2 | CASSGSGLAGGLPYNEQFF | TGTGCCAGCAGTGGATCGGGACTAGCGGGAGGGTTACCCTACAATGAGCAGTTCTTC
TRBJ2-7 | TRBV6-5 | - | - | CAKAGGLNYEQYF | TGTGCCAAGGCGGGCGGGCTGAACTACGAGCAGTACTTC
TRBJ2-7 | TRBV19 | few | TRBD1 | CASSPSTGQDAYEQYF | TGTGCCAGTAGCCCCTCCACGGGACAGGACGCCTACGAGCAGTACTTC
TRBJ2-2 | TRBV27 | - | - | CASSSRDGLIDTGELFF | TGTGCCAGCAGCTCCAGGGATGGCTTAATTGACACCGGGGAGCTGTTTTTT
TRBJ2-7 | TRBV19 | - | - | CASSISYSYEQYF | TGTGCCAGTAGTATATCTTACTCCTACGAGCAGTACTTC
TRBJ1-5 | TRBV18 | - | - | CASSPGGISPQHF | TGTGCCAGCTCTCCGGGGGGCATTTCGCCCCAGCATTTT
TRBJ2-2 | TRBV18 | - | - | CASSPRAWQNTGELFF | TGTGCCAGCTCACCACGTGCCTGGCAAAACACCGGGGAGCTGTTTTTT
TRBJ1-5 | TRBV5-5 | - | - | CASSSEMRRQPQHF | TGTGCCAGCAGCTCCGAAATGCGGCGTCAGCCCCAGCATTTT
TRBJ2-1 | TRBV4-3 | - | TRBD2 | CASSQDPSGLAGATGEQFF | TGCGCCAGCAGCCAAGATCCCTCCGGACTAGCGGGAGCCACTGGTGAGCAGTTCTTC
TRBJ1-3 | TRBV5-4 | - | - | CASSLTEFGTLLF | TGTGCCAGCAGCTTGACGGAATTCGGGACTTTACTTTTT
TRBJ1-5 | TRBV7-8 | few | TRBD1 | CASSFGGQGGQHF | TGTGCCAGCAGCTTTGGCGGACAGGGAGGTCAGCATTTT
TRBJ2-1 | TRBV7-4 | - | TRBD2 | CASSLLMSGSVSYNEQFF | TGTGCCAGCAGCTTACTGATGAGCGGGAGTGTCTCCTACAATGAGCAGTTCTTC
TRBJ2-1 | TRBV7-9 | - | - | CASSPSLAAKSLEQFF | TGTGCCAGCAGCCCTTCCTTAGCGGCCAAGTCCCTTGAGCAGTTCTTC
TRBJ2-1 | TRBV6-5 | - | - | CASRSARYNEQFF | TGTGCCAGCCGGAGTGCCCGATACAATGAGCAGTTCTTC
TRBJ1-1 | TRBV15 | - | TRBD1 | CAIGQVNTEAFF | TGTGCCATAGGACAGGTGAACACTGAAGCTTTCTTT
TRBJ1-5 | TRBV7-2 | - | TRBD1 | CASSSKPTGSNNQPQHF | TGTGCCAGCAGCTCCAAGCCGACAGGGAGCAATAATCAGCCCCAGCATTTT
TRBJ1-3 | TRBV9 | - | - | CASSVGTGSGNTIYF | TGTGCCAGCAGCGTGGGCACGGGGTCAGGAAACACCATATATTTT
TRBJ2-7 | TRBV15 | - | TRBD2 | CATSREFGLVTSEQYF | TGTGCCACCAGCAGAGAGTTCGGACTAGTTACCTCCGAGCAGTACTTC
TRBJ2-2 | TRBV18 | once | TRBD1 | CASSPREKDRTTGVGELFF | TGTGCCAGCTCACCACGTGAGAAGGACAGGACCACTGGGGTCGGGGAGCTGTTTTTT
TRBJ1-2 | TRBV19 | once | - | CASLDENYENYGYTF | TGTGCCAGTTTAGATGAAAACTATGAAAACTATGGCTACACCTTC
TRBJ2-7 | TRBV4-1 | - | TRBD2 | CASSQGSAGGEQYF | TGCGCCAGCAGCCAAGGCTCCGCGGGGGGCGAGCAGTACTTC
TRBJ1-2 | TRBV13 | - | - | CASSSSGVGQGGYTF | TGTGCCAGCAGCTCTTCTGGGGTGGGGCAGGGTGGCTACACCTTC
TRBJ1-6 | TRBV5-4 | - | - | CASSSIDRLNSPLHF | TGTGCCAGCAGCTCTATCGACAGATTAAATTCACCCCTCCACTTT
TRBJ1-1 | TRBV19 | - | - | CASSKVGQNTEAFF | TGTGCCAGTAGTAAGGTGGGGCAAAACACTGAAGCTTTCTTT
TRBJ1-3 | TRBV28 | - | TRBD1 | CASSTRTGTISGNTIYF | TGTGCCAGCAGTACGCGGACAGGGACCATCTCTGGAAACACCATATATTTT
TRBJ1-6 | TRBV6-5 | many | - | CASSTQTQDNSPLHF | TGTGCCAGCAGTACCCAGACACAAGATAATTCACCCCTCCACTTT
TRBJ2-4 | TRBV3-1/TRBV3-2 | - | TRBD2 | CASSQDAGLALTLAKNIQYF | TGTGCCAGCAGCCAAGATGCGGGACTAGCGTTAACTCTAGCCAAAAACATTCAGTACTTC
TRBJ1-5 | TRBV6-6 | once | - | CASSGPGNQPQHF | TGTGCCAGCAGTGGGCCGGGCAATCAGCCCCAGCATTTT
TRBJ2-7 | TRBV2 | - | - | CASMIQTYEQYF | TGTGCCAGCATGATTCAGACCTACGAGCAGTACTTC
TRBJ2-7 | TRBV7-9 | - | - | CASSLVRVSDEQYF | TGTGCCAGCAGCTTAGTACGGGTATCGGACGAGCAGTACTTC
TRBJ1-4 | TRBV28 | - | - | CASSLSVEKLFF | TGTGCCAGCAGTTTATCAGTTGAAAAACTGTTTTTT